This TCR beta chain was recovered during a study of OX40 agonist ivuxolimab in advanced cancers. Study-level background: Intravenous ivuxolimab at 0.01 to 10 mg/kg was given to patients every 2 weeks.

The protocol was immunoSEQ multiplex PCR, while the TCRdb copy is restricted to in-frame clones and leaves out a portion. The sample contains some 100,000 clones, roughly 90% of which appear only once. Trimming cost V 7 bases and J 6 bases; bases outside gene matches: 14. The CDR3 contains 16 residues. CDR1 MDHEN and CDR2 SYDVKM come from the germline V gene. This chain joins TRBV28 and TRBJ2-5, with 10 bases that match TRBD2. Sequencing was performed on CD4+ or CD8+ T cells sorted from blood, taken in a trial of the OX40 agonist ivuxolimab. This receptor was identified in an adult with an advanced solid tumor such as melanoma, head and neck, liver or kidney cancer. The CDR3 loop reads CASMGIKRGGRKTQYF. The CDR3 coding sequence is TGTGCCAGCATGGGGATCAAGCGGGGGGGCCGAAAGACCCAGTACTTC.